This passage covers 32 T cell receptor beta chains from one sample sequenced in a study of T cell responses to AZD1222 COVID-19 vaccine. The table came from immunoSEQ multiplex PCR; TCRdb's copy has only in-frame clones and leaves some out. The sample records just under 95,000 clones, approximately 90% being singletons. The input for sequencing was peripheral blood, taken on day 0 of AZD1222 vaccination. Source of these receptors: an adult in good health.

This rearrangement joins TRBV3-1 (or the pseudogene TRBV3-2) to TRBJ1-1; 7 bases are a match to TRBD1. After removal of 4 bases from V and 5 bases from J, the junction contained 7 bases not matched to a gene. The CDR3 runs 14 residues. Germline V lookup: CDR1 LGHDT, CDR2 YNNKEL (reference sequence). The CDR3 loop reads CASSLTQGGTEAFF. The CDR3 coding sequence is TGTGCCAGCAGCCTTACTCAGGGGGGGACTGAAGCTTTCTTT.

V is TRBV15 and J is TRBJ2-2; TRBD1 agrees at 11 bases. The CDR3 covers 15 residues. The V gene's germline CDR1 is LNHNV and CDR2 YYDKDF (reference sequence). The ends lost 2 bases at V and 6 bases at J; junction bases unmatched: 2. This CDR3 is CATSRSDRGPGELFF. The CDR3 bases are TGTGCCACCAGCAGATCGGACAGGGGGCCCGGGGAGCTGTTTTTT.

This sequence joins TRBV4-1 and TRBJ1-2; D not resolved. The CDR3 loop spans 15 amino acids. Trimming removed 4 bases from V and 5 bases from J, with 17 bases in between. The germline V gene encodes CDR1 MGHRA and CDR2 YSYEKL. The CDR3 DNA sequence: TGCGCCAGCAGCCCGGGTTGGGGAGTGGATTATGGCTACACCTTC. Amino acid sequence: CASSPGWGVDYGYTF.

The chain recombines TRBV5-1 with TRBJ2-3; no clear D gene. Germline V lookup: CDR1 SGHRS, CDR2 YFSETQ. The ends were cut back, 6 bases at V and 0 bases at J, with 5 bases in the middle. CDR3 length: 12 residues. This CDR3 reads CASKASTDTQYF. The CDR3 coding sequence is TGCGCCAGCAAAGCTAGCACAGATACGCAGTATTTT.

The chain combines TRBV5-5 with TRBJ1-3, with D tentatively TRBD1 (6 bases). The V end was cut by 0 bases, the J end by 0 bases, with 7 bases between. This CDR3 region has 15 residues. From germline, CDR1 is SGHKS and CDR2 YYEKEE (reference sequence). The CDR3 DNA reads TGTGCCAGCAGCTTGGAGGGGGTCTCTGGAAACACCATATATTTT. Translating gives CASSLEGVSGNTIYF.

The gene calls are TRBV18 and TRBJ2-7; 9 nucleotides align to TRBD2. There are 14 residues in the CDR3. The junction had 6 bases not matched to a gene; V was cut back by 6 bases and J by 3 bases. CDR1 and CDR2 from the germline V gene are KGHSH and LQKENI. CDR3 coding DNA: TGTGCCAGCTCCGCTGCGGGGGGGCACTACGAGCAGTACTTC. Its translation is CASSAAGGHYEQYF.

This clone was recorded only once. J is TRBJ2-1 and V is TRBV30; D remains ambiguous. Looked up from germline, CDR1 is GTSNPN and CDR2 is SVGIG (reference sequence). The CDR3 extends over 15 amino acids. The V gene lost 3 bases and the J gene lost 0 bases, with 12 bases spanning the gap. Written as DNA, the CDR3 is TGTGCCTGGAGCGAGACCGGCCACTCCTACAATGAGCAGTTCTTC. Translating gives CAWSETGHSYNEQFF.

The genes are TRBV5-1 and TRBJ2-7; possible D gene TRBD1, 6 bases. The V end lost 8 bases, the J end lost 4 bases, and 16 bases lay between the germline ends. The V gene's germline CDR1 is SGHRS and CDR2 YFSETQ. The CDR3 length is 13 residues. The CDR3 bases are TGCGCCAGTAAACAGGGATCCTCTTACGAGCAGTACTTC. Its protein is CASKQGSSYEQYF.

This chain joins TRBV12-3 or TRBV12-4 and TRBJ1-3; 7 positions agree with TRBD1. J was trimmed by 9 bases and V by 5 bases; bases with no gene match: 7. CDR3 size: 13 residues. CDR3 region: CASSLQGVGTIYF. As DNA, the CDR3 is TGTGCCAGCAGTCTTCAGGGGGTCGGCACCATATATTTT.

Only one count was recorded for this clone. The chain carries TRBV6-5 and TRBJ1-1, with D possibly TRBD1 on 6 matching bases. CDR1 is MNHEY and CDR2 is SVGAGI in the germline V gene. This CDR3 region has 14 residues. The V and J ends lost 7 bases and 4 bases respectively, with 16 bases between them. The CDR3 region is CASTKTGRFTEAFF. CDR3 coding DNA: TGTGCCAGCACGAAGACAGGTCGGTTCACTGAAGCTTTCTTT.

The CDR3 sequence: CAISDPTAGGGYGYTF. CDR3 coding DNA: TGTGCCATCAGTGACCCCACGGCGGGGGGCGGCTATGGCTACACCTTC. The chain combines TRBV10-3 with TRBJ1-2; D perhaps matches TRBD1 (6 bases). Deletions cut 3 bases from V and 4 bases from J, with 18 bases between. Per germline, CDR1 ENHRY and CDR2 SYGVKD. This CDR3 region has 16 residues.

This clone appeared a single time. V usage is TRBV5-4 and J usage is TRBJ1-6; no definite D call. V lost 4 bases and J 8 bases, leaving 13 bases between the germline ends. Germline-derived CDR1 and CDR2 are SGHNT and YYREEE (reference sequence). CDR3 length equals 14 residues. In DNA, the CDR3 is TGTGCCAGCAGCGGAGGGTTTGCGGATTCACCCCTCCACTTT. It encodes CASSGGFADSPLHF.

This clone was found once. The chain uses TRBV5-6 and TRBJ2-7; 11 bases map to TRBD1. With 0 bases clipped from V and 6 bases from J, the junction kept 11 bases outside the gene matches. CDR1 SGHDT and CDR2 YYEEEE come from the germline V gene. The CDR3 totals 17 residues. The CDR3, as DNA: TGTGCCAGCAGCTTGGGTATTTTCGGACAGGGGGCAGGCGAGCAGTACTTC. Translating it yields CASSLGIFGQGAGEQYF.

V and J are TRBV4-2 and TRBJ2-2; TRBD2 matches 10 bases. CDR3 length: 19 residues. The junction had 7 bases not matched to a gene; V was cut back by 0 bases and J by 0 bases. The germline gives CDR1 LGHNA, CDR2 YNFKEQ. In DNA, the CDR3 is TGTGCCAGCAGCCAAGATACGCTAGCGGGGGTGACGAACACCGGGGAGCTGTTTTTT. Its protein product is CASSQDTLAGVTNTGELFF.

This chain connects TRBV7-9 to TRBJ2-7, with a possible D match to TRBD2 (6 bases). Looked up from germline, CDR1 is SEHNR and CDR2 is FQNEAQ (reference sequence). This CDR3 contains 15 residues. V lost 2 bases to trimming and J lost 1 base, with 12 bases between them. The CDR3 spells CASSLMGGPSYEQYF. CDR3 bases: TGTGCCAGCAGCTTAATGGGGGGTCCGTCCTACGAGCAGTACTTC.

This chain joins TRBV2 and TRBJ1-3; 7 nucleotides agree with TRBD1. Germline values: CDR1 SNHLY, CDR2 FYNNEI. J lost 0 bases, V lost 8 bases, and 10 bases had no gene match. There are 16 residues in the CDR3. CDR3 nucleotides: TGTGCCAGCGGGGGACAGATTGCCTTCTCTGGAAACACCATATATTTT. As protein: CASGGQIAFSGNTIYF. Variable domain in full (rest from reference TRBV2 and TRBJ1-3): EPEVTQTPSHQVTQMGQEVILRCVPISNHLYFYWYRQILGQKVEFLVSFYNNEISEKSEIFDDQFSVERPDGSNFTLKIRSTKLEDSAMYFCASGGQIAFSGNTIYFGEGSWLTVV.

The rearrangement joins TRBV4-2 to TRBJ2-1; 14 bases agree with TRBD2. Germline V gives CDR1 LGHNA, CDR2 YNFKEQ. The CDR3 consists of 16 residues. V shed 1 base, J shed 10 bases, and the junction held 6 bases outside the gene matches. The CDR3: CASSQVIGLAGGEQFF. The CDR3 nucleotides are TGTGCCAGCAGCCAAGTAATTGGACTAGCGGGAGGCGAGCAGTTCTTC.

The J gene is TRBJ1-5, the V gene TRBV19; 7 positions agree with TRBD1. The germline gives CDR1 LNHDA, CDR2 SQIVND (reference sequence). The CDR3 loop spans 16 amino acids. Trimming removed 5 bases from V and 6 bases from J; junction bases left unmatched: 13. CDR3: CASSPSAGQKGQPQHF. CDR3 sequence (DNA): TGTGCCAGTAGTCCTTCCGCGGGACAGAAGGGTCAGCCCCAGCATTTT.

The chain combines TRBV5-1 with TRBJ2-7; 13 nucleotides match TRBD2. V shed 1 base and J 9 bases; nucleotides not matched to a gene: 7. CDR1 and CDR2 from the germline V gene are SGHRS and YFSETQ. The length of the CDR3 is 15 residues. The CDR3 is CASSLTGTSGDMQYF. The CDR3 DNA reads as TGCGCCAGCAGCTTGACCGGGACTAGCGGGGATATGCAGTACTTC.

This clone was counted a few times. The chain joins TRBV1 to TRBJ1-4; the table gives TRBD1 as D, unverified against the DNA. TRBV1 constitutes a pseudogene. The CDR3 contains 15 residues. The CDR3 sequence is CTSIRGATTNEKLFF. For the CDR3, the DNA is TGCACCAGCATAAGGGGTGCAACAACTAATGAAAAACTGTTTTTT.

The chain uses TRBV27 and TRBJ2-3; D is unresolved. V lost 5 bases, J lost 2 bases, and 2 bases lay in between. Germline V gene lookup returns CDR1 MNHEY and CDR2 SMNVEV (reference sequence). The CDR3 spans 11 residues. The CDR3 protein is CASSTTDTQYF. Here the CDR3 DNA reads TGTGCCAGCAGTACCACAGATACGCAGTATTTT.

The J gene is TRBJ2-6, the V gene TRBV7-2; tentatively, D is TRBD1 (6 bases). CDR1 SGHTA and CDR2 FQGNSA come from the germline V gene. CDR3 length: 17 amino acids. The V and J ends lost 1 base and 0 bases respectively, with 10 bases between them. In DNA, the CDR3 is TGTGCCAGCAGCTTAGTGGGACACAACTCTGGGGCCAACGTCCTGACTTTC. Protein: CASSLVGHNSGANVLTF.

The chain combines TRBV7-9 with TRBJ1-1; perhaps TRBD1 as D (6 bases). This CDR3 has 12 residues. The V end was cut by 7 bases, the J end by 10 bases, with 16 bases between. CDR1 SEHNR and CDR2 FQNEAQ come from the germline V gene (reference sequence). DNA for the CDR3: TGTGCCAGCACTAAAGGGGGTATGGGAGCTTTCTTT. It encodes CASTKGGMGAFF.

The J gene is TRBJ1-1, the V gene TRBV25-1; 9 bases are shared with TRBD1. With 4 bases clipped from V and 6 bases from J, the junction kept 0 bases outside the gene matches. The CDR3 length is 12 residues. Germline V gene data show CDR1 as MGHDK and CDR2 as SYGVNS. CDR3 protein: CASSGDRAEAFF. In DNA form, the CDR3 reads TGTGCCAGCAGTGGGGACAGGGCTGAAGCTTTCTTT. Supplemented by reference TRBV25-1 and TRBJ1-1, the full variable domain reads EADIYQTPRYLVIGTGKKITLECSQTMGHDKMYWYQQDPGMELHLIHYSYGVNSTEKGDLSSESTVSRIRTEHFPLTLESARPSHTSQYLCASSGDRAEAFFGQGTRLTVV.

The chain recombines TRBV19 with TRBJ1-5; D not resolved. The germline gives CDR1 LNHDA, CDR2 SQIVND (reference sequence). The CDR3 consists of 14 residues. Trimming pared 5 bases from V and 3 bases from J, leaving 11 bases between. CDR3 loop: CASSYDGHNQPQHF. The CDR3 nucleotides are TGTGCCAGTAGTTACGACGGCCACAATCAGCCCCAGCATTTT.

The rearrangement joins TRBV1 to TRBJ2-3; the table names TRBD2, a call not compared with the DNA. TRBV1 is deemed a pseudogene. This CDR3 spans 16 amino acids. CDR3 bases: TGCACCAGCAGCCCATTGGGACTAGCGCGCACAGATACGCAGTATTTT. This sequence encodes CTSSPLGLARTDTQYF.

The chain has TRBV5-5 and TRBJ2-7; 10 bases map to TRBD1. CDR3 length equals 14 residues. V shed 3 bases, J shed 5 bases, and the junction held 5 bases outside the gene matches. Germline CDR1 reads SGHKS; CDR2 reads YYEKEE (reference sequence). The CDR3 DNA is TGTGCCAGCAGCTACCGGGACAGGGGCCACGAGCAGTACTTC. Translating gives CASSYRDRGHEQYF.

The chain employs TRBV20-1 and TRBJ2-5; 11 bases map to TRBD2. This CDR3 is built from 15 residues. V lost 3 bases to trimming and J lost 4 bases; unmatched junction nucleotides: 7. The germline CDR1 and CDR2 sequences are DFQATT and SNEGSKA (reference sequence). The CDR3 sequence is CSASRLAGTSETQYF. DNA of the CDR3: TGCAGTGCTAGTAGACTAGCGGGGACATCAGAGACCCAGTACTTC.

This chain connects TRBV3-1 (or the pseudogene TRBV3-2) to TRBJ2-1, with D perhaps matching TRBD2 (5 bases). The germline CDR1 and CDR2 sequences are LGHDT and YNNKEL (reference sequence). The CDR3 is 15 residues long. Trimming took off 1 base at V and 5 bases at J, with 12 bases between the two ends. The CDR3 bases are TGTGCCAGCAGCCAAGGGGGAGTCGGCGACAATGAGCAGTTCTTC. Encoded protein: CASSQGGVGDNEQFF.

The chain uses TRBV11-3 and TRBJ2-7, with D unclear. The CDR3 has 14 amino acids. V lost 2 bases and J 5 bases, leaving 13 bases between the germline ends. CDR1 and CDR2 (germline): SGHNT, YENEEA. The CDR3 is CASSLSQVEDEQYF. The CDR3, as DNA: TGTGCCAGCAGCTTAAGTCAGGTCGAGGACGAGCAGTACTTC. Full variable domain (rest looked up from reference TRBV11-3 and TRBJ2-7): EAGVVQSPRYKIIEKKQPVAFWCNPISGHNTLYWYLQNLGQGPELLIRYENEEAVDDSQLPKDRFSAERLKGVDSTLKIQPAELGDSAVYLCASSLSQVEDEQYFGPGTRLTVT.

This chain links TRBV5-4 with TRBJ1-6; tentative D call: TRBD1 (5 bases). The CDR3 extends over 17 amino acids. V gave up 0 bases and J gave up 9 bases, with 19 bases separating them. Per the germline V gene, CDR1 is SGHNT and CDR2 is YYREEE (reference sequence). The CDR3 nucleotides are TGTGCCAGCAGCTTGGGGGCGACAGTGGATTTTAGTTCACCCCTCCACTTT. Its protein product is CASSLGATVDFSSPLHF.

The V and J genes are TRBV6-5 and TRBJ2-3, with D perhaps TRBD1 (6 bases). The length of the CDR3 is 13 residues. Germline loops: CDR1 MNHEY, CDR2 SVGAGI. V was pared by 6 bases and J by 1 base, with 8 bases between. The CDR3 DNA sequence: TGTGCCAGCAGGAACAGGGGCACAGATACGCAGTATTTT. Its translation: CASRNRGTDTQYF.